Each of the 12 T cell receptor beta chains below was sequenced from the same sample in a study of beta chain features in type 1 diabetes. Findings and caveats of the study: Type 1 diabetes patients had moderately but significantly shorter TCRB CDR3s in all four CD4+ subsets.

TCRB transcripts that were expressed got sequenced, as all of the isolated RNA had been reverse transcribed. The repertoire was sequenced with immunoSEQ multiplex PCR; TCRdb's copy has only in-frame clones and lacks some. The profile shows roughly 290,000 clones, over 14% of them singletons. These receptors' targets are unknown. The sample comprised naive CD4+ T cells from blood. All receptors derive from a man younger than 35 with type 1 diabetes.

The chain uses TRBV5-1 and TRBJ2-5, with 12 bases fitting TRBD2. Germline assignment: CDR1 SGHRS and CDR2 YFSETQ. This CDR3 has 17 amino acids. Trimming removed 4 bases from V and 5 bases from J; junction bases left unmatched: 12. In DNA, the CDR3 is TGCGCCAGCAGCCCTGGGACTAGCGGGTCCGGCTGGGAGACCCAGTACTTC. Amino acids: CASSPGTSGSGWETQYF.

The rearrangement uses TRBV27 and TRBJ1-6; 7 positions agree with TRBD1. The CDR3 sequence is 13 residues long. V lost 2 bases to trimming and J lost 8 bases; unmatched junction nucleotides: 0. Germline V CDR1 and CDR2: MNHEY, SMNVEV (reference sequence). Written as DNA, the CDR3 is TGTGCCAGCAGTTTAAGGGGGCATTCACCCCTCCACTTT. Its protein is CASSLRGHSPLHF.

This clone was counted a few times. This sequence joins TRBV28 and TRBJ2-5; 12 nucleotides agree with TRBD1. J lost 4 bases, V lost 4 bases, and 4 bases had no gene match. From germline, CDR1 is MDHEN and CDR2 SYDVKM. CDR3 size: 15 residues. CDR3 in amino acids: CASSSPGQGAETQYF. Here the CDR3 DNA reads TGTGCCAGCAGTTCTCCGGGACAGGGGGCAGAGACCCAGTACTTC.

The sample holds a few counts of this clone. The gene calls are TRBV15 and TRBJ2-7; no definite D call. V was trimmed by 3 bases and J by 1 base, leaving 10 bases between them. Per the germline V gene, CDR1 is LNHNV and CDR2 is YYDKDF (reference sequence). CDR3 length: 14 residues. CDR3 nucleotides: TGTGCCACCAGCAGGCAGAGGCTATCCTACGAGCAGTACTTC. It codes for CATSRQRLSYEQYF.

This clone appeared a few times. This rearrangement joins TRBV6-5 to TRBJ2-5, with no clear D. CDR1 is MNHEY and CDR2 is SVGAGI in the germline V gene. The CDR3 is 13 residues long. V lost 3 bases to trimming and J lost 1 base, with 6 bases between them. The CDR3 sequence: CASSYLAQETQYF. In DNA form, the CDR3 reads TGTGCCAGCAGTTATTTGGCCCAAGAGACCCAGTACTTC.

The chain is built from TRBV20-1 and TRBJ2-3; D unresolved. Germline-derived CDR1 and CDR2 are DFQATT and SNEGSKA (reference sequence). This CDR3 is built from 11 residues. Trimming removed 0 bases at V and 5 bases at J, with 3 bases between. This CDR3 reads CSARDKDTQYF. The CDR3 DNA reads TGCAGTGCTAGAGATAAAGATACGCAGTATTTT.

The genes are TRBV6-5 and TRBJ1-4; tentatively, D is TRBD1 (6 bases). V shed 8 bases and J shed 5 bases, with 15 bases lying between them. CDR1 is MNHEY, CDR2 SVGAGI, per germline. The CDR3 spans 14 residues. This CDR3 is CASSSGQRNEKLFF. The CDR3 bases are TGTGCCAGCTCGAGTGGACAGAGGAATGAAAAACTGTTTTTT.

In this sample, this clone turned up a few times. This chain's CDR3 is CSAGRTDTQYF. The CDR3 DNA is TGCAGTGCCGGTCGCACAGATACGCAGTATTTT. The chain combines TRBV20-1 with TRBJ2-3; D ambiguous. This CDR3 contains 11 residues. With 6 bases removed from V and 1 base from J, the gap between germline ends came to 5 bases. Germline V gene lookup returns CDR1 DFQATT and CDR2 SNEGSKA (reference sequence).

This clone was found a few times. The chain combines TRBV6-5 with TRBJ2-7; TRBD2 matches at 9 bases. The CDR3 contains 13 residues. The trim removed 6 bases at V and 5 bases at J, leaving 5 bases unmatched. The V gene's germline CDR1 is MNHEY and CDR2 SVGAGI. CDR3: CASRRLAAHEQYF. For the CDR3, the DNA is TGTGCCAGCAGACGACTAGCGGCCCACGAGCAGTACTTC.

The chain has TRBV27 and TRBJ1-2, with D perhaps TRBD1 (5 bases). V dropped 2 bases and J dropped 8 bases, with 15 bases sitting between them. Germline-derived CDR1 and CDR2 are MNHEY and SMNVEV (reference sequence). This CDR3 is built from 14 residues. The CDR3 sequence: CASSLTRVEGGYTF. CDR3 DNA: TGTGCCAGCAGTTTAACCAGGGTTGAAGGCGGCTACACCTTC.

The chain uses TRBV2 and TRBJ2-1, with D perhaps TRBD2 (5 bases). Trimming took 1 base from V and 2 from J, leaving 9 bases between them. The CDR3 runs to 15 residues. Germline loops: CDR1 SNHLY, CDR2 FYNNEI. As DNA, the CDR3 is TGTGCCAGCAGTGAAGGTGCCGGGGCCTACAATGAGCAGTTCTTC. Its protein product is CASSEGAGAYNEQFF.

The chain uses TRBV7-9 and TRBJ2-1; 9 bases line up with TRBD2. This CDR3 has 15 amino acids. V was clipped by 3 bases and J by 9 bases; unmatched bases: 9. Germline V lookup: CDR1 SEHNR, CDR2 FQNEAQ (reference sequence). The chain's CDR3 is CASSFLAGGRGEQFF. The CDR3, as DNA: TGTGCCAGCAGCTTTCTGGCGGGAGGGCGGGGTGAGCAGTTCTTC.